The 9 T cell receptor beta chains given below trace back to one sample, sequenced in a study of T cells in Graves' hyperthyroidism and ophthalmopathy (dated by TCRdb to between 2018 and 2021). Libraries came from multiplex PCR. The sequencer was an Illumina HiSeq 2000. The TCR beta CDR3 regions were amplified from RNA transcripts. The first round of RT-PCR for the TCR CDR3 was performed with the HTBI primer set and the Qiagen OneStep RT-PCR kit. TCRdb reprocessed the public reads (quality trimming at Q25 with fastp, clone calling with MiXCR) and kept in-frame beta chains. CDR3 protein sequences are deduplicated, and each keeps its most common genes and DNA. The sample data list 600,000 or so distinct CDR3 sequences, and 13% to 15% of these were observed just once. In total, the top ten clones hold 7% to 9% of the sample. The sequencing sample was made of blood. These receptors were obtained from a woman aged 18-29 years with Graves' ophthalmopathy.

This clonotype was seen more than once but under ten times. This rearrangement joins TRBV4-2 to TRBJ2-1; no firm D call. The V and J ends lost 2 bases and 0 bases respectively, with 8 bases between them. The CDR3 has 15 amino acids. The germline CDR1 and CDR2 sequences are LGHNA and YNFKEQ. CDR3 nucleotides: TGTGCCAGCAGCCAAACAGTGAGCTCCTACAATGAGCAGTTCTTC. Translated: CASSQTVSSYNEQFF.

CDR3 protein: CASSFRTGLGETQYF. The DNA of the CDR3 is TGTGCCAGCAGCTTCAGGACAGGCCTGGGAGAGACCCAGTACTTC. This chain links TRBV7-9 with TRBJ2-5; 7 bases are a match to TRBD1. J gave up 4 bases and V 3 bases, and 8 bases lay outside the gene matches. Germline V gene sequence: CDR1 SEHNR, CDR2 FQNEAQ (reference sequence). The CDR3 contains 15 residues.

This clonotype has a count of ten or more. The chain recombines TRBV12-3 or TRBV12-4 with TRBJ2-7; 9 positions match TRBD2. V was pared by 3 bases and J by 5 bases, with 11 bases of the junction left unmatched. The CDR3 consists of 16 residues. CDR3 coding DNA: TGTGCCAGCAGTTTCCGCGAGCGGGAGGTGGTCGACGAGCAGTACTTC. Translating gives CASSFREREVVDEQYF.

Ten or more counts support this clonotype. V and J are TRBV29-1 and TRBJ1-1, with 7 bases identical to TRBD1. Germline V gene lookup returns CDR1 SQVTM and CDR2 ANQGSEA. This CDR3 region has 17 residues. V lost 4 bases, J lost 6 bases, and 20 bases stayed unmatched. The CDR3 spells CSVGGAAGQLLWAEAFF. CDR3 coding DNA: TGCAGCGTTGGGGGGGCAGCGGGACAGCTATTATGGGCTGAAGCTTTCTTT.

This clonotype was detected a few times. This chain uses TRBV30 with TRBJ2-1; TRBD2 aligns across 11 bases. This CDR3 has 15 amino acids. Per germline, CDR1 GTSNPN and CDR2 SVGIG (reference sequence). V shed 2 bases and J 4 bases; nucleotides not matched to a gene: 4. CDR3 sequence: CAWSRLAGTYNEQFF. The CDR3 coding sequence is TGTGCCTGGAGTCGACTAGCGGGAACTTACAATGAGCAGTTCTTC.

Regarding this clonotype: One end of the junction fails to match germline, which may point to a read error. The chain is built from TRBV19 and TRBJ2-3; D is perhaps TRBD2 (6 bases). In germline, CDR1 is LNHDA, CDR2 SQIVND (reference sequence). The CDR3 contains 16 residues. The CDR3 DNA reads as TGTGTCAGTACGGCAAGGGGTTTCCGGGAGACAGATACGCAGTATTTT. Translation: CVSTARGFRETDTQYF.

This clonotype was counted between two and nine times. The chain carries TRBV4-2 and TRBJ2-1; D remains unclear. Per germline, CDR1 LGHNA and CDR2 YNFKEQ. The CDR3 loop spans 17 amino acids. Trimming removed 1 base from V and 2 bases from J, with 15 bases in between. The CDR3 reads CASSQGQATHTYNEQFF. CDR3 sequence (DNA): TGTGCCAGCAGCCAAGGCCAGGCAACACACACCTACAATGAGCAGTTCTTC.

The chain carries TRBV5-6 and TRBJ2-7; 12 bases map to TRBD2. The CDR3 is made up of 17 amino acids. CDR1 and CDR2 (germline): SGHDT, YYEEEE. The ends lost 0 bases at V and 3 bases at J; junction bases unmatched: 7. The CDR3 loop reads CASSLEGLAGNIYEQYF. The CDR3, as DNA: TGTGCCAGCAGCTTGGAAGGACTAGCGGGGAACATCTACGAGCAGTACTTC. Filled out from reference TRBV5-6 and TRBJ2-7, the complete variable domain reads DAGVTQSPTHLIKTRGQQVTLRCSPKSGHDTVSWYQQALGQGPQFIFQYYEEEERQRGNFPDRFSGHQFPNYSSELNVNALLLGDSALYLCASSLEGLAGNIYEQYFGPGTRLTVT.

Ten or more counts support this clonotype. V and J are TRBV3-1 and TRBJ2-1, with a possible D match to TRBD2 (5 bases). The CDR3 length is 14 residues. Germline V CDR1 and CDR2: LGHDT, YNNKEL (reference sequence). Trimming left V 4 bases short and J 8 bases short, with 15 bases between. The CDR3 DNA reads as TGTGCCAGCAGCCGGACTCCGGACCCCCATGAGCAGTTCTTC. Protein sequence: CASSRTPDPHEQFF.